The entry below describes one TCR beta chain. The sample comes from a study of blood T cells in healthy people across ages. The germline V gene has CDR1 SGHTA and CDR2 FQGNSA. The CDR3 is 12 amino acids. V lost 4 bases and J lost 12; bases outside the gene matches: 5. Total RNA extracted from each sample amounted to at least 5.5 micrograms. Then a second PCR, running roughly 6 to 12 cycles, was carried out with a sample-barcoded 5' primer and a J-beta primer mix. One entry per CDR3 protein results from TCRdb running MiXCR on the 5' RACE reads. The repertoire holds hundreds of thousands of distinct CDR3 sequences, with approximately 53% as singletons.

The chain carries TRBV7-2 and TRBJ2-1; 8 nucleotides match TRBD2. This receptor was identified in a man aged 35 to 55 in good health. The specimen sequenced was blood. DNA of the CDR3: TGTGCCAGCAGCTCAACGGGACTAGGGCAGTTCTTC. Its protein is CASSSTGLGQFF.